The T cell receptor beta chain under discussion was sequenced for a study of cytomegalovirus exposure and HLA in healthy donors. Study conclusions and caveats: Researchers catalogued some 160 TCR beta chains as cytomegalovirus-associated. Sequencing likely caused a cluster of highly shared sequence variants. As immune exposure information, only CMV serostatus was available.

The CDR3 totals 13 residues. Healthy bone marrow donors made up the donor group. Regarding this clone: What it binds is not known.

PCR used 60 Vbeta primers and 13 Jbeta primers. Data came from immunoSEQ multiplex PCR; TCRdb stores just in-frame clones and leaves some out. Of 130,000 to 150,000 clones listed, around 75% were seen once; the top ten hold 2.5% to 3%. J is TRBJ2-5 and V is TRBV1; the listed D gene, TRBD2, was not tested against the DNA. TRBV1 is a known pseudogene. The sequence derives from a woman aged 25 to 39 in good health and CMV-seronegative. The sequencing sample was made of PBMCs. This CDR3 is CTSRSSGGGYQYF. For the CDR3, the DNA is TGCACCAGCAGATCTAGCGGGGGGGGGTATCAGTACTTC.